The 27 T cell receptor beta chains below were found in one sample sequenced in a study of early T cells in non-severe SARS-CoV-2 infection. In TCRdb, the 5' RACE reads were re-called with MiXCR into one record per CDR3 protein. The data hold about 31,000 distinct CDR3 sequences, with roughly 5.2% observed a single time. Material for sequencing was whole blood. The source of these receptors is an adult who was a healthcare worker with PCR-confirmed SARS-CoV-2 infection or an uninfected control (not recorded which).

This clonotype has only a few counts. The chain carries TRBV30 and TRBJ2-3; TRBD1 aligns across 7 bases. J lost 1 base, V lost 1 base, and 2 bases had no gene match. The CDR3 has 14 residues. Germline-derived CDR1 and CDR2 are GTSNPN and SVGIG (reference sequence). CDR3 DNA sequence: TGTGCCTGGAGTGAGCAGGGGGGCACAGATACGCAGTATTTT. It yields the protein CAWSEQGGTDTQYF.

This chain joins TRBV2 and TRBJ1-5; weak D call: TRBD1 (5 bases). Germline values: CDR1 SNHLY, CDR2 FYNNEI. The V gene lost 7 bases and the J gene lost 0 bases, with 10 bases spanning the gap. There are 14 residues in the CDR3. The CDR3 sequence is CASTEGDSNQPQHF. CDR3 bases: TGTGCCAGCACCGAAGGGGATAGCAATCAGCCCCAGCATTTT.

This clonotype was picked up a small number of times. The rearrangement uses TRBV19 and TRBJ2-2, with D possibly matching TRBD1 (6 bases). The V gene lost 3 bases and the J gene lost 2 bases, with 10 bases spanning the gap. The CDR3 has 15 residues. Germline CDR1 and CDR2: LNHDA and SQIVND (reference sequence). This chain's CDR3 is CASSMGHLNTGELFF. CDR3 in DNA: TGTGCCAGTAGTATGGGACACCTAAACACCGGGGAGCTGTTTTTT.

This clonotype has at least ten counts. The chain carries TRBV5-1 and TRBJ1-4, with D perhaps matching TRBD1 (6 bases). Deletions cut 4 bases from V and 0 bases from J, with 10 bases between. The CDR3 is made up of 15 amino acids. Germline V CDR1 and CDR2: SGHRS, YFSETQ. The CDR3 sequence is CASSQTGSTNEKLFF. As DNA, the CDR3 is TGCGCCAGCAGCCAAACAGGGTCAACTAATGAAAAACTGTTTTTT.

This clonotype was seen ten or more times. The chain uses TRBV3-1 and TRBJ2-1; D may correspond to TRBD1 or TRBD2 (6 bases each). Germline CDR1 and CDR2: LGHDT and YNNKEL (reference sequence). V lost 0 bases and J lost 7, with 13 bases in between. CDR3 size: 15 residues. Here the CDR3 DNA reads TGTGCCAGCAGCCAAGATAGGGGGGTTCCTAATGAGCAGTTCTTC. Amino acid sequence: CASSQDRGVPNEQFF.

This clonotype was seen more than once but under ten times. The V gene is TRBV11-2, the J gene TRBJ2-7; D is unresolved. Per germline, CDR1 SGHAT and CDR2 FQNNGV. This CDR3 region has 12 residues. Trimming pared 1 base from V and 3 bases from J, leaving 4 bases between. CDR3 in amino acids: CASSLGYYEQYF. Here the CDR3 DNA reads TGTGCCAGCAGCTTAGGTTACTACGAGCAGTACTTC.

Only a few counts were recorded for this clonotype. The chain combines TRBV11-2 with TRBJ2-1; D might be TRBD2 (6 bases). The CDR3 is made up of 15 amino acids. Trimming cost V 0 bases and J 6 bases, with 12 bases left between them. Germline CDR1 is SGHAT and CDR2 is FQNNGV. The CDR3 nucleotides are TGTGCCAGCAGCTTAGAGGGACTCGCCCGCAATGAGCAGTTCTTC. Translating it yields CASSLEGLARNEQFF.

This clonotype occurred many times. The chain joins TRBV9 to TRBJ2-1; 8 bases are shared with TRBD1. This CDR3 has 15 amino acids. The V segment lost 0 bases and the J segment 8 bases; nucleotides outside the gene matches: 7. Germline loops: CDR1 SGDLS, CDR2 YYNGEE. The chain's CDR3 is CASSVEGTGYDEQFF. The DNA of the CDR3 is TGTGCCAGCAGCGTAGAAGGGACAGGTTACGATGAGCAGTTCTTC.

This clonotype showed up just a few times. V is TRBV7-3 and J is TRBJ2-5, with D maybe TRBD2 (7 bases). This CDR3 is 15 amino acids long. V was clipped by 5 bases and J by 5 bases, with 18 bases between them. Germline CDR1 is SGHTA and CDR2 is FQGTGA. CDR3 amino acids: CASSTLGGASETQYF. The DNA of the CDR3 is TGTGCCAGCAGCACACTAGGGGGGGCCTCGGAGACCCAGTACTTC.

DNA of the CDR3: TGTGCCAGCAGATCTCAGGAATCACCCCTCCACTTT. This translates into CASRSQESPLHF. The V and J genes are TRBV28 and TRBJ1-6, with D unclear. V lost 6 bases and J 10 bases, leaving 10 bases between the germline ends. In germline, CDR1 is MDHEN, CDR2 SYDVKM. CDR3 length: 12 amino acids.

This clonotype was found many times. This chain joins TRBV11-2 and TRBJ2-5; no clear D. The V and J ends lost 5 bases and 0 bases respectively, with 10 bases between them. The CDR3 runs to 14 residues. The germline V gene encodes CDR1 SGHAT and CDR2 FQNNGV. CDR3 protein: CASSRVLYQETQYF. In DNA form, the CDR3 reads TGTGCCAGCAGCCGGGTTCTGTACCAAGAGACCCAGTACTTC.

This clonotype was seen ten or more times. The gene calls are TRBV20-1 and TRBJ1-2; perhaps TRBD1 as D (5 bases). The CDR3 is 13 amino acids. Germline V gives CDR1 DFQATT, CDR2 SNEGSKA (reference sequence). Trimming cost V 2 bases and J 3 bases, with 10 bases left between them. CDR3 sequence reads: CSARQGADYGYTF. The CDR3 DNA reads TGCAGTGCTAGACAGGGTGCTGACTATGGCTACACCTTC.

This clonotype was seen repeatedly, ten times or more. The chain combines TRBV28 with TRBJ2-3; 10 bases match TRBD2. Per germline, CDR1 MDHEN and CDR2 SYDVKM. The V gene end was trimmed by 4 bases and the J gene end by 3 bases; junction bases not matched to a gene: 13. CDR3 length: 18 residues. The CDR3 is CASSSSLAGVRSTDTQYF. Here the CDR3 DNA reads TGTGCCAGCAGTTCGTCGCTAGCGGGAGTTCGTTCTACAGATACGCAGTATTTT.

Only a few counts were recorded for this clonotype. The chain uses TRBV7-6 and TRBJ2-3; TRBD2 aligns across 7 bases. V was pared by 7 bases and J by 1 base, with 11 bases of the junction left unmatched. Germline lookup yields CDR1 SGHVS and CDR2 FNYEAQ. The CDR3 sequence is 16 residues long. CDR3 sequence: CASTPRGERRTDTQYF. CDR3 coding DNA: TGTGCCAGCACCCCCCGGGGGGAGCGGCGCACAGATACGCAGTATTTT.

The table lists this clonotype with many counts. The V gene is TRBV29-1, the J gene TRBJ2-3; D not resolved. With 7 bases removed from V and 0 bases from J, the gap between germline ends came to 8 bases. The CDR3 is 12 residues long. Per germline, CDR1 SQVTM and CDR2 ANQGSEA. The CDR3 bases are TGCAGCGCTTCTACTAGCACAGATACGCAGTATTTT. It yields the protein CSASTSTDTQYF.

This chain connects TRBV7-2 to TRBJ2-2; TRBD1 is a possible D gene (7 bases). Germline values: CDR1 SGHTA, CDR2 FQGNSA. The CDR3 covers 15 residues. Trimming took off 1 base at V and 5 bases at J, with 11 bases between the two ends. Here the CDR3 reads CASSLDRGGTGELFF. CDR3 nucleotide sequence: TGTGCCAGCAGCTTAGACAGGGGAGGTACCGGGGAGCTGTTTTTT. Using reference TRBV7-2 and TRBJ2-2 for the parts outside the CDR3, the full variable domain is GAGVSQSPSNKVTEKGKDVELRCDPISGHTALYWYRQSLGQGLEFLIYFQGNSAPDKSGLPSDRFSAERTGGSVSTLTIQRTQQEDSAVYLCASSLDRGGTGELFFGEGSRLTVL.

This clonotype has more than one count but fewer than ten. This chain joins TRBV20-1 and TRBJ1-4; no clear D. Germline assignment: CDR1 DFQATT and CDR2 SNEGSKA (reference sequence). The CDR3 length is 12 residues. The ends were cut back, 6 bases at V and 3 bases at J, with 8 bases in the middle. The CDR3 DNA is TGCAGTGCCCAGAGGGCTAATGAAAAACTGTTTTTT. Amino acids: CSAQRANEKLFF.

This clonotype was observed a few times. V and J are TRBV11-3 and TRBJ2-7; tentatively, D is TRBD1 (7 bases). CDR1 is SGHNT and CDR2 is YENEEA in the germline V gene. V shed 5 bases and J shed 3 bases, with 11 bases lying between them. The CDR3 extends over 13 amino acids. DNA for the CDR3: TGTGCCAGCAGCCGGAGGGACAGCTACGAGCAGTACTTC. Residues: CASSRRDSYEQYF. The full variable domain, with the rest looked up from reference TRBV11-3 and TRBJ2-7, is EAGVVQSPRYKIIEKKQPVAFWCNPISGHNTLYWYLQNLGQGPELLIRYENEEAVDDSQLPKDRFSAERLKGVDSTLKIQPAELGDSAVYLCASSRRDSYEQYFGPGTRLTVT.

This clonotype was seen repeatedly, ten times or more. The DNA for the CDR3 is TGTGCCAGCAGCCGGACCTGGGGCGGGGAGCTGTTTTTT. Translated: CASSRTWGGELFF. The chain is built from TRBV7-6 and TRBJ2-2; D unclear. Trimming shortened V by 5 bases and J by 7 bases, and 11 bases separated the two germline ends. The CDR3 extends over 13 amino acids. Germline-derived CDR1 and CDR2 are SGHVS and FNYEAQ.

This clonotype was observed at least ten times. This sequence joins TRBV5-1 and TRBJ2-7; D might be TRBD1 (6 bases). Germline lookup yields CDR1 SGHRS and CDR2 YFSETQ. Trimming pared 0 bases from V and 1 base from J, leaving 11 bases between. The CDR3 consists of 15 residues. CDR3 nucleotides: TGCGCCAGCAGCTTGGGGGGGCTCGGGTCCTACGAGCAGTACTTC. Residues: CASSLGGLGSYEQYF.

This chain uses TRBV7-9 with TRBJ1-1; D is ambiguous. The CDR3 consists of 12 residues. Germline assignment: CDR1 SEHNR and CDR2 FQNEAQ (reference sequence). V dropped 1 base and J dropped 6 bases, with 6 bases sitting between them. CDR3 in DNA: TGTGCCAGCAGCTTAGAACCGGCTGAAGCTTTCTTT. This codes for CASSLEPAEAFF.

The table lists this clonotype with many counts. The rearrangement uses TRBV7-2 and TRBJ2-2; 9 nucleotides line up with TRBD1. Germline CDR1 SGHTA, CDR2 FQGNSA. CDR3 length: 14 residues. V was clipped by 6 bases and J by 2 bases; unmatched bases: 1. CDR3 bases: TGTGCCAGCAGGGACAGGGGTAACACCGGGGAGCTGTTTTTT. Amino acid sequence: CASRDRGNTGELFF.

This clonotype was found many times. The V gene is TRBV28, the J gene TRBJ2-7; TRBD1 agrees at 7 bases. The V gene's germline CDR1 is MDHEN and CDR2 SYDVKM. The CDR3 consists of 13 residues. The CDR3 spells CACEGAPSYEQYF. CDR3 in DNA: TGTGCATGCGAGGGGGCTCCCTCCTACGAGCAGTACTTC.

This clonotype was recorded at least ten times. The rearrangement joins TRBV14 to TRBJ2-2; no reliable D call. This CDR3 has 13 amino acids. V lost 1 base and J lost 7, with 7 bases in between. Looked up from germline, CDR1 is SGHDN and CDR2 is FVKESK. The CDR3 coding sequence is TGTGCCAGCAGCCAAGTCCATGGCGGGGAGCTGTTTTTT. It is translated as CASSQVHGGELFF.

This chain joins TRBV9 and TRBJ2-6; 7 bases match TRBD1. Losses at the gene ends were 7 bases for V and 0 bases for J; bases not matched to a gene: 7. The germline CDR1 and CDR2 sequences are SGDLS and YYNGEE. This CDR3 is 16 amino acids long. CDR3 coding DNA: TGTGCCAGCGGACGGGACAGAGTCTCTGGGGCCAACGTCCTGACTTTC. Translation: CASGRDRVSGANVLTF.

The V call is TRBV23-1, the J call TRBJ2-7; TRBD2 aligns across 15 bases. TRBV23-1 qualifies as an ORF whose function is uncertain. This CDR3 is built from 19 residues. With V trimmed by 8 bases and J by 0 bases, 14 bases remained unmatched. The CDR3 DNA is TGCGCCAGCTCCCATGGGACTAGCGGGAGGCTGGCCCTCTCCTACGAGCAGTACTTC. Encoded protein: CASSHGTSGRLALSYEQYF.

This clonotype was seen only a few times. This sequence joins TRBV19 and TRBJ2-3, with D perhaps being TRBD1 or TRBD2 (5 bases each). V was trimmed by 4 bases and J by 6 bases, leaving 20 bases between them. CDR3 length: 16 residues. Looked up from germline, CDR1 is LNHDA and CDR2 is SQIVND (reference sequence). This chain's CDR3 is CASSNPWDLSRDTQYF. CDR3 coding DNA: TGTGCCAGTAGTAATCCCTGGGACCTGAGCAGGGATACGCAGTATTTT.